Reported below is one T cell receptor beta chain. No antigen is known for it. Each CDR3 protein is one row after TCRdb ran MiXCR on the 5' RACE reads. The sample shows around 770,000 distinct CDR3 sequences, 10% to 15% of them seen only once. The data are from a study of CD8 T cells in ankylosing spondylitis. General study findings and limits: Seemingly characteristic of ankylosing spondylitis blood was a TCR beta motif consisting of about 8 highly homologous variants.

This CDR3 is built from 14 residues. Germline V lookup: CDR1 LGHNA, CDR2 YSLEER. V shed 4 bases and J shed 3 bases, with 13 bases lying between them. The gene calls are TRBV4-3 and TRBJ2-7; no clear D gene. This TCR was recovered from a male donor with ankylosing spondylitis. The sample taken for sequencing was blood, either unsorted or a sorted T cell fraction (not recorded which). The CDR3 DNA is TGCGCCAGCAGCCCAAGGTTGGGTAACTACGAGCAGTACTTC. The encoded protein is CASSPRLGNYEQYF.